These 21 T cell receptor beta chains came from one sample sequenced in a study of blood T cell repertoires in COVID-19. The table came from immunoSEQ multiplex PCR; TCRdb's copy has only in-frame clones and leaves some out. The sample consists of about 340,000 clones, over 70% of them appearing once. Source material: peripheral blood. The receptors shown here come from a man under 40 with active or convalescent COVID-19.

CDR3 DNA sequence: TGTGCCAGCAGCCAGACAGGGGACTATGGCTACACCTTC. This sequence encodes CASSQTGDYGYTF. This chain uses TRBV7-6 with TRBJ1-2, with 8 bases matching TRBD1. Germline V gene sequence: CDR1 SGHVS, CDR2 FNYEAQ. The CDR3 contains 13 residues. Trimming at V came to 5 bases and at J to 3 bases, leaving 2 bases not matched to a gene. Using reference TRBV7-6 and TRBJ1-2 for the parts outside the CDR3, the full variable domain is GAGVSQSPRYKVTKRGQDVALRCDPISGHVSLYWYRQALGQGPEFLTYFNYEAQQDKSGLPNDRFSAERPEGSISTLTIQRTEQRDSAMYRCASSQTGDYGYTFGSGTRLTVV.

The genes are TRBV6-4 and TRBJ2-7; 11 positions match TRBD2. The CDR3 length is 14 residues. Germline V gene sequence: CDR1 MRHNA, CDR2 SNTAGT. V lost 4 bases to trimming and J lost 6 bases; unmatched junction nucleotides: 5. CDR3 bases: TGTGCCAGCAGTGTACTAGCGGGGGCGGGCGAGCAGTACTTC. Its translation is CASSVLAGAGEQYF.

V is TRBV19 and J is TRBJ2-2, with D possibly being TRBD1 (6 bases). Germline V gene data show CDR1 as LNHDA and CDR2 as SQIVND (reference sequence). Trimming pared 6 bases from V and 4 bases from J, leaving 15 bases between. The CDR3 extends over 15 amino acids. In DNA form, the CDR3 reads TGTGCCAGTAGCGACCCGGGCAGGGGCACCGGGGAGCTGTTTTTT. Its protein product is CASSDPGRGTGELFF.

The chain combines TRBV21-1 with TRBJ1-5; the DNA was not used to check the table's D call, TRBD1. TRBV21-1 represents a pseudogene. The CDR3 runs to 14 residues. The CDR3 coding sequence is TGTGCCAGCAGCAAAGTGGGGGACAGGGGGCCCCAGCATTTT. Translation gives CASSKVGDRGPQHF.

Worth noting for this clone: At the DNA level, this CDR3 is encoded by other sequences in the same sample as well. This chain's CDR3 is CASSIDRLAGPDTQYF. The CDR3 DNA reads as TGTGCCAGTAGTATAGATCGCCTAGCGGGCCCAGATACGCAGTATTTT. This rearrangement joins TRBV19 to TRBJ2-3; 8 bases line up with TRBD2. CDR3 length: 16 residues. V was clipped by 0 bases and J by 4 bases; unmatched bases: 6. CDR1 is LNHDA, CDR2 SQIVND, per germline (reference sequence).

This clone has a single count. The chain couples TRBV4-1 to TRBJ1-1; D remains unclear. CDR1 and CDR2 from the germline V gene are MGHRA and YSYEKL. CDR3 length: 15 residues. V lost 5 bases, J lost 4 bases, and 17 bases lay in between. The CDR3 region has the DNA TGCGCCAGCAGCTACCAGGACTCATCGGGCACTGAAGCTTTCTTT. Translating gives CASSYQDSSGTEAFF.

CDR3 residues: CASSLTVNYGYTF. DNA of the CDR3: TGTGCCAGTAGTTTGACAGTTAACTATGGCTACACCTTC. The V and J genes are TRBV19 and TRBJ1-2; D might be TRBD1 (5 bases). Germline assignment: CDR1 LNHDA and CDR2 SQIVND (reference sequence). The CDR3 runs 13 residues. V was clipped by 5 bases and J by 1 base, with 8 bases between them. The variable domain in full, completed from reference TRBV19 and TRBJ1-2, reads DGGITQSPKYLFRKEGQNVTLSCEQNLNHDAMYWYRQDPGQGLRLIYYSQIVNDFQKGDIAEGYSVSREKKESFPLTVTSAQKNPTAFYLCASSLTVNYGYTFGSGTRLTVV.

This chain connects TRBV18 to TRBJ2-7, with 14 bases fitting TRBD2. CDR1 and CDR2 from the germline V gene are KGHSH and LQKENI. The V segment lost 4 bases and the J segment 5 bases; nucleotides outside the gene matches: 1. This CDR3 region has 14 residues. In DNA form, the CDR3 reads TGTGCCAGCTCACTGGGACTAGCGGGAGACGAGCAGTACTTC. This gives the protein CASSLGLAGDEQYF.

The DNA for the CDR3 is TGTGCCAGCAGCTCCGGAGGGTGGTACGGAAACACCATATATTTT. Its protein product is CASSSGGWYGNTIYF. This chain links TRBV11-3 with TRBJ1-3; D unclear. The CDR3 spans 15 residues. The germline gives CDR1 SGHNT, CDR2 YENEEA. V shed 4 bases and J shed 4 bases, with 14 bases lying between them.

The chain uses TRBV6-5 and TRBJ1-5; a weak D match, TRBD1 (6 bases). Germline assignment: CDR1 MNHEY and CDR2 SVGAGI. Trimming cost V 7 bases and J 6 bases, with 13 bases left between them. The CDR3 has 13 amino acids. CDR3 loop: CASTRQEGQPQHF. CDR3 bases: TGTGCCAGCACCCGACAGGAAGGTCAGCCCCAGCATTTT.

The V call is TRBV10-3, the J call TRBJ1-1; a weak D match, TRBD1 (5 bases). The CDR3 sequence is 16 residues long. V was shortened by 4 bases and J by 1 base, with 16 bases between the two germline ends. Germline CDR1 is ENHRY and CDR2 is SYGVKD. The CDR3 DNA follows: TGTGCCATCAGTGGCGCAGGGTCTAAGTCGAACACTGAAGCTTTCTTT. Translated: CAISGAGSKSNTEAFF.

The rearrangement links TRBV18 to TRBJ2-7; D might be TRBD2 (6 bases). Germline V gene sequence: CDR1 KGHSH, CDR2 LQKENI. Trimming took 1 base from V and 0 from J, leaving 10 bases between them. This CDR3 is built from 15 residues. CDR3 sequence (DNA): TGTGCCAGCTCACCACGAGGGGAGGCCTCCTACGAGCAGTACTTC. Translation gives CASSPRGEASYEQYF.

This sequence joins TRBV5-6 and TRBJ2-1; 9 bases align to TRBD2. The CDR3 consists of 16 residues. V shed 2 bases and J 4 bases; nucleotides not matched to a gene: 7. The germline gives CDR1 SGHDT, CDR2 YYEEEE. The CDR3 sequence: CASSFYSGGLYNEQFF. CDR3 sequence (DNA): TGTGCCAGCAGCTTTTATAGCGGGGGCCTGTACAATGAGCAGTTCTTC. Filled out from reference TRBV5-6 and TRBJ2-1, the complete variable domain reads DAGVTQSPTHLIKTRGQQVTLRCSPKSGHDTVSWYQQALGQGPQFIFQYYEEEERQRGNFPDRFSGHQFPNYSSELNVNALLLGDSALYLCASSFYSGGLYNEQFFGPGTRLTVL.

This clone was recorded a few times. The rearrangement uses TRBV18 and TRBJ1-5; D call uncertain. Germline assignment: CDR1 KGHSH and CDR2 LQKENI. V was cut by 2 bases and J by 4 bases, with 15 bases left in between. This CDR3 spans 16 amino acids. CDR3 sequence: CASSPWTGRGNQPQHF. DNA of the CDR3: TGTGCCAGCTCACCATGGACTGGGAGAGGTAATCAGCCCCAGCATTTT.

The gene calls are TRBV4-1 and TRBJ2-7, with TRBD1 matching over 9 bases. This CDR3 is built from 17 residues. V trimming: 0 bases; J trimming: 7 bases; junction bases outside the gene matches: 13. Germline assignment: CDR1 MGHRA and CDR2 YSYEKL. The DNA of the CDR3 is TGCGCCAGCAGCCAAGAGCCCAGCGGGACAGGGCTGGGGGAGCAGTACTTC. The encoded protein is CASSQEPSGTGLGEQYF.

The chain joins TRBV30 to TRBJ2-2, with TRBD1 matching 8 bases. The CDR3 loop spans 15 amino acids. The V and J ends lost 4 bases and 6 bases, in that order; junction bases with no gene match: 10. Germline-derived CDR1 and CDR2 are GTSNPN and SVGIG (reference sequence). The chain's CDR3 is CAWTPGTGSAGELFF. The CDR3 DNA is TGTGCCTGGACCCCCGGGACAGGAAGCGCCGGGGAGCTGTTTTTT.

The count of this clone is one. The chain couples TRBV19 to TRBJ1-1, with D maybe TRBD1 (5 bases). Deletions cut 4 bases from V and 0 bases from J, with 12 bases between. Germline CDR1 and CDR2: LNHDA and SQIVND (reference sequence). This CDR3 contains 15 residues. The DNA for the CDR3 is TGTGCCAGTAGTACAGGGCCTGGGGTGAACACTGAAGCTTTCTTT. Amino acids: CASSTGPGVNTEAFF.

The CDR3 reads CAWSRSGGRNEKLFF. CDR3 coding DNA: TGTGCCTGGAGTAGGTCGGGGGGGAGGAATGAAAAACTGTTTTTT. This chain links TRBV30 with TRBJ1-4; D may be TRBD1 (5 bases). The CDR3 sequence is 15 residues long. CDR1 is GTSNPN and CDR2 is SVGIG in the germline V gene (reference sequence). V shed 2 bases and J shed 5 bases, with 15 bases lying between them. Supplemented by reference TRBV30 and TRBJ1-4, the full variable domain reads SQTIHQWPATLVQPVGSPLSLECTVEGTSNPNLYWYRQAAGRGLQLLFYSVGIGQISSEVPQNLSASRPQDRQFILSSKKLLLSDSGFYLCAWSRSGGRNEKLFFGSGTQLSVL.

A single count supports this clone. The rearrangement joins TRBV3-1 (or the pseudogene TRBV3-2) to TRBJ2-3; 9 nucleotides agree with TRBD1. J lost 5 bases, V lost 3 bases, and 6 bases had no gene match. Germline-derived CDR1 and CDR2 are LGHDT and YNNKEL (reference sequence). The CDR3 has 15 amino acids. Here the CDR3 reads CASSQRTGEIDTQYF. CDR3 DNA: TGTGCCAGCAGCCAGAGGACAGGGGAAATAGATACGCAGTATTTT.

The V and J genes are TRBV30 and TRBJ1-1, with D possibly being TRBD1 (6 bases). V dropped 3 bases and J dropped 1 base, with 9 bases sitting between them. The CDR3 extends over 13 amino acids. CDR1 and CDR2 (germline): GTSNPN, SVGIG (reference sequence). CDR3 amino acids: CAWRGHQNTEAFF. The CDR3 nucleotides read TGTGCCTGGAGGGGACATCAGAACACTGAAGCTTTCTTT.

V and J are TRBV11-2 and TRBJ2-7; 10 bases fit TRBD2. With 5 bases clipped from V and 3 bases from J, the junction kept 4 bases outside the gene matches. The CDR3 contains 14 residues. CDR1 SGHAT and CDR2 FQNNGV come from the germline V gene. This CDR3 is CASSPLAGIYEQYF. The CDR3 DNA follows: TGTGCCAGCAGCCCACTAGCGGGAATCTACGAGCAGTACTTC.